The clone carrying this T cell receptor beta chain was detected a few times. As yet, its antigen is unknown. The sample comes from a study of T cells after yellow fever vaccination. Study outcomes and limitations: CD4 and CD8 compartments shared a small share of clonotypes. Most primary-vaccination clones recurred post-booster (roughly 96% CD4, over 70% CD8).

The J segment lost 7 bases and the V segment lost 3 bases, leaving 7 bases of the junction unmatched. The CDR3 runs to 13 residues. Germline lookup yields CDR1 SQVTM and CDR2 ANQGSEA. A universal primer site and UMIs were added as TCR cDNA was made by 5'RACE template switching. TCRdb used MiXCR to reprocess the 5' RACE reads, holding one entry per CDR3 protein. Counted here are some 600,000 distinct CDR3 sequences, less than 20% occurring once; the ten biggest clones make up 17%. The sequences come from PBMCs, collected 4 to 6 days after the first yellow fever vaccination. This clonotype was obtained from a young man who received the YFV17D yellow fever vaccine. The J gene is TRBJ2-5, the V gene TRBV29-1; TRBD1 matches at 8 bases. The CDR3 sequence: CSVEPRGRGTQYF. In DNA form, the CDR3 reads TGCAGCGTTGAGCCCAGGGGGCGGGGGACCCAGTACTTC.